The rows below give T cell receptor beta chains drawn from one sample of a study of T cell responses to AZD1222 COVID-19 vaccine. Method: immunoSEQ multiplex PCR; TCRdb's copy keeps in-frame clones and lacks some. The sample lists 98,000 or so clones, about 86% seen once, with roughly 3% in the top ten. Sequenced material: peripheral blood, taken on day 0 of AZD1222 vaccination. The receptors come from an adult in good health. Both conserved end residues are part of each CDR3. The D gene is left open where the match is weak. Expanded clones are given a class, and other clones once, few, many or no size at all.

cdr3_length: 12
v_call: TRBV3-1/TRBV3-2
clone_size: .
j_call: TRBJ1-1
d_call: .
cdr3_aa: CASSQVNTEAFF
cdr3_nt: TGTGCCAGCAGCCAAGTGAACACTGAAGCTTTCTTT

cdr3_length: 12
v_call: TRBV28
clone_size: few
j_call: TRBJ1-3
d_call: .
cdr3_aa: CASAGAGNTIYF
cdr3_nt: TGTGCCAGTGCAGGAGCTGGAAACACCATATATTTT

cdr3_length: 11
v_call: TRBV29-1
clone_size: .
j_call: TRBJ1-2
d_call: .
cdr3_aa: CSGGTTDGYTF
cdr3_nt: TGCAGCGGTGGGACTACGGATGGCTACACCTTC

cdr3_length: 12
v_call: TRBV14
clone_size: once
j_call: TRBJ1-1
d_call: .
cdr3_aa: CASSHPIFTAFF
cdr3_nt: TGTGCCAGCAGCCACCCAATCTTTACAGCTTTCTTT

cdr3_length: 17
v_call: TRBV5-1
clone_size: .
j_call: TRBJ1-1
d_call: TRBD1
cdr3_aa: CASSLEGQTILNTEAFF
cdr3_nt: TGCGCCAGCAGCTTGGAGGGACAGACCATACTGAACACTGAAGCTTTCTTT

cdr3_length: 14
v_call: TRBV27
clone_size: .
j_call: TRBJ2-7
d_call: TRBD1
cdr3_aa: CASSLIGGYGEQYF
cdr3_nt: TGTGCCAGCAGTTTAATAGGGGGCTATGGCGAGCAGTACTTC

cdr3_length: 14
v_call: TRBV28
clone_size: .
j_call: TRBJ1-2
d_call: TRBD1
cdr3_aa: CASRPTGGPYGYTF
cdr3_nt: TGTGCCAGCAGACCGACAGGGGGTCCTTATGGCTACACCTTC

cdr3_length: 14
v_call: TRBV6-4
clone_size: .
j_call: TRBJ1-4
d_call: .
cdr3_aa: CASRPDGANEKLFF
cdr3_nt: TGTGCCAGCAGGCCCGACGGAGCTAATGAAAAACTGTTTTTT

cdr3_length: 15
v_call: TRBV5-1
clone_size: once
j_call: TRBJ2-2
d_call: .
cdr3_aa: CASSSRPSNTGELFF
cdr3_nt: TGCGCCAGCAGCTCCAGGCCCTCGAACACCGGGGAGCTGTTTTTT

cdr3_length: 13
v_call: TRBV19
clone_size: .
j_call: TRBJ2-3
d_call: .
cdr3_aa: CASSISGADTQYF
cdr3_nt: TGTGCCAGTAGTATTTCAGGGGCAGATACGCAGTATTTT

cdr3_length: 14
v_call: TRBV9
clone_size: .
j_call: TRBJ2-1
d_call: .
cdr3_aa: CASSPETGYNEQFF
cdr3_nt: TGTGCCAGCAGCCCCGAAACAGGGTACAATGAGCAGTTCTTC

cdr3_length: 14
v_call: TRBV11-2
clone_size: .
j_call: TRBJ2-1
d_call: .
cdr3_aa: CASSPNSAGGWQFF
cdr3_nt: TGTGCCAGCAGCCCTAATAGCGCGGGCGGTTGGCAGTTCTTC

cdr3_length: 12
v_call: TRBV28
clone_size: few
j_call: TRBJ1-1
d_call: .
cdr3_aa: CASRWARTEAFF
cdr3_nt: TGTGCCAGCCGCTGGGCGCGGACTGAAGCTTTCTTT

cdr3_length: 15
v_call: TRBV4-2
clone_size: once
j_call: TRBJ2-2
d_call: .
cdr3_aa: CASTPGAANTGELFF
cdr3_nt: TGTGCCAGCACCCCGGGGGCGGCGAACACCGGGGAGCTGTTTTTT

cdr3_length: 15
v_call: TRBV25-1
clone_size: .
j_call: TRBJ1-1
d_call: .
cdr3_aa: CASSEFGGANTEAFF
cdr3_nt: TGTGCCAGCAGTGAATTTGGGGGAGCGAACACTGAAGCTTTCTTT

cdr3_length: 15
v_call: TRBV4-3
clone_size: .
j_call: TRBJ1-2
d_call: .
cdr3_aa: CASSQDFTPDYGYTF
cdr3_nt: TGCGCCAGCAGCCAAGATTTCACGCCAGACTATGGCTACACCTTC

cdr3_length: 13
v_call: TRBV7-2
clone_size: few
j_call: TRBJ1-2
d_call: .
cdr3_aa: CASSISIRYGYTF
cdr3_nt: TGTGCCAGCAGCATTAGCATCCGGTATGGCTACACCTTC

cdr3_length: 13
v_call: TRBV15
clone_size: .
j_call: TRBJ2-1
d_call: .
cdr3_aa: CATSRDTYNEQFF
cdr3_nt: TGTGCCACCAGCAGGGACACGTACAATGAGCAGTTCTTC

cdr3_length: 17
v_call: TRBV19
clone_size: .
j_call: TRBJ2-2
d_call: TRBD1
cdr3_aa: CASSTRPGQGGTGELFF
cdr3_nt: TGTGCCAGTAGTACCCGCCCGGGACAGGGAGGGACCGGGGAGCTGTTTTTT

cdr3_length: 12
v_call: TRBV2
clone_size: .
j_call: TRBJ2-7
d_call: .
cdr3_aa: CASIRDRYEQYF
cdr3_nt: TGTGCCAGCATCCGGGACCGCTACGAGCAGTACTTC

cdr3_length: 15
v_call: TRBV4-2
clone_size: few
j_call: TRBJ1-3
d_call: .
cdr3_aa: CASSQDRAAGNTIYF
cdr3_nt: TGTGCCAGCAGCCAAGACCGAGCGGCTGGAAACACCATATATTTT

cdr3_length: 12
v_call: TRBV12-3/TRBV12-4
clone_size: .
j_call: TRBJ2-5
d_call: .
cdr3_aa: CASSWGGETQYF
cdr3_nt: TGTGCCAGCAGTTGGGGAGGAGAGACCCAGTACTTC

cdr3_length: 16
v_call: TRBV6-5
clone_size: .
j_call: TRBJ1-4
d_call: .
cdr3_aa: CASSYKMRGANEKLFF
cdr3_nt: TGTGCCAGCAGTTACAAGATGAGGGGAGCTAATGAAAAACTGTTTTTT

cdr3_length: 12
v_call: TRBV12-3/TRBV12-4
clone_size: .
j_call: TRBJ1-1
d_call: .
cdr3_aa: CASSFSATEAFF
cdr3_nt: TGTGCCAGCAGTTTTTCCGCTACTGAAGCTTTCTTT

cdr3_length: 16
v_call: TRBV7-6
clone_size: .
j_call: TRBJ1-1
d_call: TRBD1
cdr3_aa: CASSHRDRTPNTEAFF
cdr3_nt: TGTGCCAGCAGCCACCGGGACAGGACACCGAACACTGAAGCTTTCTTT

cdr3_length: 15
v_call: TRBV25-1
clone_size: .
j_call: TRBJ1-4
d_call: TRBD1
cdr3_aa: CASSPTGGETEKLFF
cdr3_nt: TGTGCCAGCAGTCCGACAGGGGGCGAGACTGAAAAACTGTTTTTT

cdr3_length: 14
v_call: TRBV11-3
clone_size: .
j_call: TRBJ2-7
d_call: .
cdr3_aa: CASSLGGSSYEQYF
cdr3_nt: TGTGCCAGCAGCTTAGGGGGGAGCTCCTACGAGCAGTACTTC

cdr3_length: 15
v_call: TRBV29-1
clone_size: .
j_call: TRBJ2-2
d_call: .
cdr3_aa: CSALASSGYTGELFF
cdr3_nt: TGCAGCGCTTTGGCCTCCAGCGGTTACACCGGGGAGCTGTTTTTT

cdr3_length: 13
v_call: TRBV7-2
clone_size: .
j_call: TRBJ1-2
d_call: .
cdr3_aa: CASSPSGNHGYTF
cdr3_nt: TGTGCCAGCAGCCCATCAGGAAACCATGGCTACACCTTC

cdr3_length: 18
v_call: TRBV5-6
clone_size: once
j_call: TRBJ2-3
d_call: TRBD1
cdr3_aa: CASSLAGTGTERTDTQYF
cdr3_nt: TGTGCCAGCAGCTTGGCGGGTACGGGGACAGAACGCACAGATACGCAGTATTTT

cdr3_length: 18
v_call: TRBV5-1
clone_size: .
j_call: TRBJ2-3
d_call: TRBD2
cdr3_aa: CASSLTLTSGGRGDTQYF
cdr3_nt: TGCGCCAGCAGCCTGACATTGACTAGCGGGGGACGCGGAGATACGCAGTATTTT